The present T cell receptor (beta chain) was sequenced within a study of blood T cell repertoires in COVID-19. Study background: COVID-19 samples from acute and convalescent phases originated in the United States, Italy and Spain.

The CDR3 loop spans 15 amino acids. Assay: immunoSEQ multiplex PCR; the TCRdb copy retains only in-frame clones and omits some. The table records around 180,000 clones, 70% to 90% of them present only once. This clonotype originated in a middle-aged man with active or convalescent COVID-19. The V gene is TRBV21-1, the J gene TRBJ1-3; the table's D gene call, TRBD1, was not cross checked with the DNA. TRBV21-1 is reported as a pseudogene. What was sequenced was peripheral blood. DNA for the CDR3: TGTGCCAGCAGCAAAGGGGACAGCTCTGGAAACACCATATATTTT. Translation gives CASSKGDSSGNTIYF.